Included here is one T cell receptor (beta chain) sequence, with context. Its antigen is not known. TCRdb reprocessed the 5' RACE reads with MiXCR, giving one entry per CDR3 protein. The sample yields roughly 500,000 distinct CDR3 sequences, 22% seen once. Germline CDR1 reads MNHEY; CDR2 reads SVGAGI. Trimming shortened V by 0 bases and J by 4 bases, and 9 bases separated the two germline ends. CDR3 length equals 14 residues. This record belongs to a study of identical twins. Study-wide findings and caveats: Model-predicted out-of-frame TCR alpha sharing fell below observed values in monozygotic twins. A cross-sectional statistical analysis, not follow-up of the same donors, supported the conclusions.

The sample was also linked to a second study, of T cells expressing NK-cell markers. This second study says: In several experiments, sorting was confined to alpha-beta TCR T cells through use of an anti-gamma-delta TCR antibody.

This TCR came from a woman aged 18-29 years in good health. The sample consisted of CD4+ T cells sorted from blood. The chain couples TRBV6-5 to TRBJ1-1; D unresolved. CDR3 residues: CASSYSAVSTEAFF. The CDR3 nucleotides read TGTGCCAGCAGTTACTCGGCAGTCTCCACTGAAGCTTTCTTT.